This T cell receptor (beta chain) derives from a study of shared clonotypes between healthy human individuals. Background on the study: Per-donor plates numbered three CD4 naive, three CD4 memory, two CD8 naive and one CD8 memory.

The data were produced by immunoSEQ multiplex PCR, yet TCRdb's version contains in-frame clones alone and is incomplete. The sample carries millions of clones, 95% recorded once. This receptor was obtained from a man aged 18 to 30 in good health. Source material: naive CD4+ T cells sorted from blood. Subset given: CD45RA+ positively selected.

The DNA for the CDR3 is TGTGCCAGCAGCTTGGTCGCGGGTCCCGGAAACACCATATATTTT. Protein sequence: CASSLVAGPGNTIYF. The chain couples TRBV7-8 to TRBJ1-3; D call uncertain. The CDR3 is 15 amino acids. In germline, CDR1 is SGHVS, CDR2 FQNEAQ. Trimming left V 3 bases short and J 4 bases short, with 13 bases between.